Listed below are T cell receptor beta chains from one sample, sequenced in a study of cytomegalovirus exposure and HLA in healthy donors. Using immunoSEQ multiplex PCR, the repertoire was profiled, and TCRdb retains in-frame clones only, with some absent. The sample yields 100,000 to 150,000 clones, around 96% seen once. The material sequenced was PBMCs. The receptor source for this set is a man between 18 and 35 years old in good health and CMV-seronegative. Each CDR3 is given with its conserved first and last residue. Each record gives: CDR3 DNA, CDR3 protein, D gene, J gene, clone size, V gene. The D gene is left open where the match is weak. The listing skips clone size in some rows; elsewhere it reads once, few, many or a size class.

CDR3 DNA: TGTGCCAGCAGTCTGACAGGGCGTTACACTGAAGCTTTCTTT
CDR3 protein: CASSLTGRYTEAFF
D gene: TRBD1
J gene: TRBJ1-1
clone size: once
V gene: TRBV28

CDR3 DNA: TGTGCCAGCCGCCCCGGGACAGGACGGACCGGGGAGCTGTTTTTT
CDR3 protein: CASRPGTGRTGELFF
D gene: TRBD1
J gene: TRBJ2-2
clone size: NA
V gene: TRBV27

CDR3 DNA: TGCGCCAGCAGCTTGGAAGGATTTGGCGGCAGCCGGTTTTACTTC
CDR3 protein: CASSLEGFGGSRFYF
D gene: NA
J gene: TRBJ2-7
clone size: NA
V gene: TRBV5-1

CDR3 DNA: TGTGCCAGCATCCCATTGGGAAAGATTGGGGGGGCTGAAGCTTTCTTT
CDR3 protein: CASIPLGKIGGAEAFF
D gene: NA
J gene: TRBJ1-1
clone size: NA
V gene: TRBV27

CDR3 DNA: TGTGCCAGCAGTCTCCGGACAGATACCGGGGAGCTGTTTTTT
CDR3 protein: CASSLRTDTGELFF
D gene: NA
J gene: TRBJ2-2
clone size: NA
V gene: TRBV28

CDR3 DNA: TGTGCCAGCAGCTTAAACGAGGGAGCGATATACGAGCAGTACTTC
CDR3 protein: CASSLNEGAIYEQYF
D gene: NA
J gene: TRBJ2-7
clone size: NA
V gene: TRBV7-2

CDR3 DNA: TGTGCCAGCAGTTTAGACAGTGATTATGGCTACACCTTC
CDR3 protein: CASSLDSDYGYTF
D gene: NA
J gene: TRBJ1-2
clone size: NA
V gene: TRBV28

CDR3 DNA: TGTGCCAGCAGTCTGTTCCTGAACACTGAAGCTTTCTTT
CDR3 protein: CASSLFLNTEAFF
D gene: NA
J gene: TRBJ1-1
clone size: once
V gene: TRBV27

CDR3 DNA: TGCAGTTTTGGAGGGACCTACGAGCAGTACTTC
CDR3 protein: CSFGGTYEQYF
D gene: NA
J gene: TRBJ2-7
clone size: NA
V gene: TRBV20-1

CDR3 DNA: TGTGCCAGCAGTTTTCGGAGTGAAGCTTTCTTT
CDR3 protein: CASSFRSEAFF
D gene: NA
J gene: TRBJ1-1
clone size: NA
V gene: TRBV28

CDR3 DNA: TGTGCCAGCAGTTCCCCGAGCCTCACCGGGACAGTCACCGGGGAGCTGTTTTTT
CDR3 protein: CASSSPSLTGTVTGELFF
D gene: TRBD1
J gene: TRBJ2-2
clone size: NA
V gene: TRBV27

CDR3 DNA: TGCAGTGCTAGAGACATCTACGAGCAGTACTTC
CDR3 protein: CSARDIYEQYF
D gene: NA
J gene: TRBJ2-7
clone size: NA
V gene: TRBV20-1

CDR3 DNA: TGTGCCAGCAGCTTAGCTAGCGAGAATTACAATGAGCAGTTCTTC
CDR3 protein: CASSLASENYNEQFF
D gene: NA
J gene: TRBJ2-1
clone size: NA
V gene: TRBV7-2

CDR3 DNA: TGTGCCAGCAGCGTAGATGGGTGGAGCGAGCAGTACTTC
CDR3 protein: CASSVDGWSEQYF
D gene: NA
J gene: TRBJ2-7
clone size: once
V gene: TRBV9

CDR3 DNA: TGTGCCAGCAGTCCGCCGGGACAGGGGGCCTACGAGCAGTACTTC
CDR3 protein: CASSPPGQGAYEQYF
D gene: TRBD1
J gene: TRBJ2-7
clone size: once
V gene: TRBV6-5

CDR3 DNA: TGTGCCTGGACCTGGGGGGGAGCCAAAAACATTCAGTACTTC
CDR3 protein: CAWTWGGAKNIQYF
D gene: TRBD2
J gene: TRBJ2-4
clone size: NA
V gene: TRBV30

CDR3 DNA: TGTGCCAGCAGCTCTACAGGGTTGGGCTCCTACGAGCAGTACTTC
CDR3 protein: CASSSTGLGSYEQYF
D gene: NA
J gene: TRBJ2-7
clone size: NA
V gene: TRBV7-2

CDR3 DNA: TGTGCCAGCAGTTTAGGGCAGAACCAGCCCCAGCATTTT
CDR3 protein: CASSLGQNQPQHF
D gene: NA
J gene: TRBJ1-5
clone size: NA
V gene: TRBV28

CDR3 DNA: TGTGCCAGCTCACCACCTTCACGTAGCTCTGGGGCCAACGTCCTGACTTTC
CDR3 protein: CASSPPSRSSGANVLTF
D gene: NA
J gene: TRBJ2-6
clone size: NA
V gene: TRBV18

CDR3 DNA: TGTGCCAGCAGCCAAGAGGGACAGGCCAATCAGCCCCAGCATTTT
CDR3 protein: CASSQEGQANQPQHF
D gene: TRBD1
J gene: TRBJ1-5
clone size: NA
V gene: TRBV4-2

CDR3 DNA: TGTGCCAGCAGTTTCGAGACAGGGGGGAACGAGCAGTACTTC
CDR3 protein: CASSFETGGNEQYF
D gene: TRBD1
J gene: TRBJ2-7
clone size: NA
V gene: TRBV27

CDR3 DNA: TGCAGCGTTGAAGCGGGAGGGTTCAATGAGCAGTTCTTC
CDR3 protein: CSVEAGGFNEQFF
D gene: TRBD2
J gene: TRBJ2-1
clone size: NA
V gene: TRBV29-1

CDR3 DNA: TGTGCCAGCAGCTTAGGGGCGGAAAACATTCAGTACTTC
CDR3 protein: CASSLGAENIQYF
D gene: NA
J gene: TRBJ2-4
clone size: NA
V gene: TRBV5-4

CDR3 DNA: TGTGCCAGCTCAGCCGGACAGAAAAATCAGCCCCAGCATTTT
CDR3 protein: CASSAGQKNQPQHF
D gene: NA
J gene: TRBJ1-5
clone size: NA
V gene: TRBV18

CDR3 DNA: TGTGCCAGCAGCCTAGCGGGAGAAATCCCCACAGATACGCAGTATTTT
CDR3 protein: CASSLAGEIPTDTQYF
D gene: TRBD2
J gene: TRBJ2-3
clone size: NA
V gene: TRBV11-3

CDR3 DNA: TGTGCCAGCAGCGACTTCTCTGGAAACACCATATATTTT
CDR3 protein: CASSDFSGNTIYF
D gene: NA
J gene: TRBJ1-3
clone size: once
V gene: TRBV11-2

CDR3 DNA: TGTGCCAGCAGTTACGGGGACTTAGGGGCCTCCTACGAGCAGTACTTC
CDR3 protein: CASSYGDLGASYEQYF
D gene: NA
J gene: TRBJ2-7
clone size: NA
V gene: TRBV6-5

CDR3 DNA: TGCGCCAGCAGTGAGCCCCGCATTGTTACAGGCCCTCTTAATGAAAAACTGTTTTTT
CDR3 protein: CASSEPRIVTGPLNEKLFF
D gene: NA
J gene: TRBJ1-4
clone size: NA
V gene: TRBV10-1

CDR3 DNA: TGTGCCAGCAGCTTAGTGTGGCTAGCGGGAGACGAGCAGTACTTC
CDR3 protein: CASSLVWLAGDEQYF
D gene: TRBD2
J gene: TRBJ2-7
clone size: NA
V gene: TRBV7-8

CDR3 DNA: TGTGCCAGCAGAACAGTCTCTGGAAACACCATATATTTT
CDR3 protein: CASRTVSGNTIYF
D gene: NA
J gene: TRBJ1-3
clone size: NA
V gene: TRBV6-5

CDR3 DNA: TGTGCCAGCAGCTTCGATCGGGTTGAGCCCCAGCATTTT
CDR3 protein: CASSFDRVEPQHF
D gene: NA
J gene: TRBJ1-5
clone size: NA
V gene: TRBV7-9

CDR3 DNA: TGTGCCAGCAGCTTATCGGATGGAGGGTACCAAGAGACCCAGTACTTC
CDR3 protein: CASSLSDGGYQETQYF
D gene: NA
J gene: TRBJ2-5
clone size: NA
V gene: TRBV13

CDR3 DNA: TGTGCCAGCAGCCCATCCCGGCCAGGGAACACTGAAGCTTTCTTT
CDR3 protein: CASSPSRPGNTEAFF
D gene: NA
J gene: TRBJ1-1
clone size: NA
V gene: TRBV5-4

CDR3 DNA: TGTGCCAGCAGCCCAGACACGCCACCCTACGAGCAGTACTTC
CDR3 protein: CASSPDTPPYEQYF
D gene: NA
J gene: TRBJ2-7
clone size: NA
V gene: TRBV9

CDR3 DNA: TGTGCCAGCAGTTTTGTATCCGGGACAGGGTCGGGGGGCTACACCTTC
CDR3 protein: CASSFVSGTGSGGYTF
D gene: TRBD1
J gene: TRBJ1-2
clone size: once
V gene: TRBV27

CDR3 DNA: TGTGCCAGCACAAGCGGGAGGATGGGGGAGACCCAGTACTTC
CDR3 protein: CASTSGRMGETQYF
D gene: TRBD2
J gene: TRBJ2-5
clone size: NA
V gene: TRBV2

CDR3 DNA: TGTGCCAGCAGCTATACCGACAGATACAATGAGCAGTTCTTC
CDR3 protein: CASSYTDRYNEQFF
D gene: NA
J gene: TRBJ2-1
clone size: few
V gene: TRBV27

CDR3 DNA: TGCACCAGCAGCCAAGATTGGGTAGCGGGAGGGCAAGAGACCCAGTACTTC
CDR3 protein: CTSSQDWVAGGQETQYF
D gene: NA
J gene: TRBJ2-5
clone size: NA
V gene: TRBV1

CDR3 DNA: TGTGCCAGCAGTTACCCCAGGAGGACAGGGTTATATGGCTACACCTTC
CDR3 protein: CASSYPRRTGLYGYTF
D gene: TRBD1
J gene: TRBJ1-2
clone size: NA
V gene: TRBV6-6

CDR3 DNA: TGTGCCAGCAGCCCGCGACAGGGGGCAAACACTGAAGCTTTCTTT
CDR3 protein: CASSPRQGANTEAFF
D gene: TRBD1
J gene: TRBJ1-1
clone size: NA
V gene: TRBV11-3

CDR3 DNA: TGTGCCAGCAGCTCCGACCCCGGCGGGAGAGGATCAGATACGCAGTATTTT
CDR3 protein: CASSSDPGGRGSDTQYF
D gene: TRBD2
J gene: TRBJ2-3
clone size: NA
V gene: TRBV7-3

CDR3 DNA: TGTGCCAGTAGCTCGATGTCTTACACCTACAATGAGCAGTTCTTC
CDR3 protein: CASSSMSYTYNEQFF
D gene: NA
J gene: TRBJ2-1
clone size: NA
V gene: TRBV19

CDR3 DNA: TGTGCCAGCCTGGGGACGGAAATTGGAGGGTCCCGAAGCTATGGCTACACCTTC
CDR3 protein: CASLGTEIGGSRSYGYTF
D gene: NA
J gene: TRBJ1-2
clone size: NA
V gene: TRBV28